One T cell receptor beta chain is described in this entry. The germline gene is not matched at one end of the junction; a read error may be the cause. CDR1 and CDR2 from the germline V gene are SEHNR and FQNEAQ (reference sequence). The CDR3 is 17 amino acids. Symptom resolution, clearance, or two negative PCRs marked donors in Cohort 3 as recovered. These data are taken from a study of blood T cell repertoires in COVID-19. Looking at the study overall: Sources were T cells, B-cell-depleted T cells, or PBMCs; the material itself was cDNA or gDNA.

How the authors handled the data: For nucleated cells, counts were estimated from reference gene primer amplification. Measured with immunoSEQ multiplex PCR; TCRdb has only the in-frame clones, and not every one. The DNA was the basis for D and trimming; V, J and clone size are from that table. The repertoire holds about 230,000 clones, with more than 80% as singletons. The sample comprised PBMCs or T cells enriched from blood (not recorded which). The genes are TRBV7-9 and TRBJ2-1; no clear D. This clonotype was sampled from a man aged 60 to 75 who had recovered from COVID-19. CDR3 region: CASSLRTPLLNYNEQLF. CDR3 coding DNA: TGTGCCAGCAGCTTAAGAACACCGCTACTCAACTACAATGAGCAGCTCTTC.